These 5 T cell receptor beta chains share one sample of origin, sequenced in a study of blood T cell repertoires in COVID-19. The data were produced by immunoSEQ multiplex PCR, yet TCRdb's version contains in-frame clones alone and is incomplete. The data hold 170,000 or so clones, with around 89% observed a single time. Sequenced input: peripheral blood. These receptors were collected from a young man who had recovered from COVID-19.

CDR3 sequence (DNA): TGTGCCAGCAGCTTATGGGCCAGCGCGGGAACCGGGGAGCTGTTTTTT. It encodes CASSLWASAGTGELFF. This sequence joins TRBV7-2 and TRBJ2-2; D might be TRBD2 (6 bases). Per the germline V gene, CDR1 is SGHTA and CDR2 is FQGNSA. Trimming took off 2 bases at V and 5 bases at J, with 15 bases between the two ends. This CDR3 contains 16 residues.

The gene calls are TRBV6-1 and TRBJ2-7, with 8 bases aligning to TRBD2. The trim removed 0 bases at V and 6 bases at J, leaving 19 bases unmatched. The CDR3 is 19 amino acids. In germline, CDR1 is MNHNS, CDR2 SASEGT. Here the CDR3 reads CASSEARFEAGEKVGEQYF. DNA of the CDR3: TGTGCCAGCAGTGAAGCGCGGTTTGAAGCGGGAGAGAAGGTGGGCGAGCAGTACTTC.

The chain links TRBV6-5 to TRBJ2-1; D might be TRBD2 (6 bases). V was cut by 6 bases and J by 3 bases, with 15 bases left in between. This CDR3 has 15 residues. Germline CDR1 is MNHEY and CDR2 is SVGAGI. The DNA of the CDR3 is TGTGCCAGCAGCCCAACTAGCTCCGTCTACAATGAGCAGTTCTTC. Protein product: CASSPTSSVYNEQFF.

The gene calls are TRBV6-5 and TRBJ2-7, with TRBD1 identical over 7 bases. Germline V lookup: CDR1 MNHEY, CDR2 SVGAGI. The CDR3 runs 15 residues. The junction had 8 bases not matched to a gene; V was cut back by 1 base and J by 5 bases. CDR3 DNA: TGTGCCAGCAGTTACTGGTCAGGGGGAAGGAACGAGCAGTACTTC. Residues: CASSYWSGGRNEQYF.

The rearrangement uses TRBV19 and TRBJ2-1; the match to TRBD2 covers 13 bases. With 5 bases clipped from V and 8 bases from J, the junction kept 9 bases outside the gene matches. The CDR3 sequence is 16 residues long. The germline gives CDR1 LNHDA, CDR2 SQIVND (reference sequence). The CDR3 reads CASSEAGTSGNDEQFF. CDR3 nucleotides: TGTGCCAGTAGTGAAGCCGGGACTAGCGGGAATGATGAGCAGTTCTTC.